This paragraph covers one T cell receptor (beta chain) sequence. The sample originates from a study of blood T cell repertoires in COVID-19. CDR1 SEHNR and CDR2 FQNEAQ come from the germline V gene (reference sequence). This CDR3 is 15 amino acids long. Deletions cut 1 base from V and 1 base from J, with 8 bases between. This study enrolled people aged about 18 to 100 from about 26 US geographic areas. Grouping used clinical history reported by participants in a survey and questionnaire. All exposed participants met a person with COVID-19 within 2 weeks before entering the study. Study processing details: Reference gene primer amplification gave estimated nucleated cell counts. Generated by immunoSEQ multiplex PCR, the TCRdb table keeps only in-frame clones and is missing some. That table supplies the V and J calls and clone size; D and trimming were determined from the DNA. The sample holds about 280,000 clones, around 80% seen once.

J is TRBJ2-1 and V is TRBV7-9; D uncertain. This receptor was identified in a man in his forties who had been exposed to COVID-19. Sequences were obtained from PBMCs or T cells enriched from blood (not recorded which). This CDR3 is CASSLDIQSYNEQFF. The DNA for the CDR3 is TGTGCCAGCAGCTTAGATATTCAGTCCTACAATGAGCAGTTCTTC.